What follows describes a single TCR beta chain. Its antigen is undetermined. Cultured CD4+ T cells had their DNA profiled by the Oncomine TCR Beta short-read assay. The authors extracted genomic DNA from cultured CD4+ T cells. Each CDR3 protein is one row after TCRdb ran MiXCR on the PCR reads. The sample shows roughly 10,000 distinct CDR3 sequences, about 30% of them seen only once. Treatment given: roughly 10-day PBMC culture with coronavirus spike peptide pools or control peptides (ViraFEST assay). Unexposed donor CD4+ T cells predated the COVID-19 pandemic, collected 2011-2018. The data belong to a study of vaccination and CD4 T cells after COVID-19. In the study overall: Control cultures used a CEFX viral epitope pool, an HIV-1 Nef peptide pool, or no peptide.

This clonotype originated in a human donor in good health. What was sequenced was CD4+ T cells from blood, cultured in vitro.

As DNA, the CDR3 is TGCAGTGCTAGGGCCGGGACAGGGTGGGCCGGCACCGGGGAGCTGTTTTTT. This gives the protein CSARAGTGWAGTGELFF. The chain joins TRBV20-1 to TRBJ2-2; 9 nucleotides align to TRBD1. This CDR3 has 17 amino acids. CDR1 and CDR2 from the germline V gene are DFQATT and SNEGSKA (reference sequence). Germline trimming cut 3 bases from V and 4 bases from J; bases unmatched to any gene: 12.